The present TCR beta chain was sequenced within a study of T cell responses to AZD1222 COVID-19 vaccine. Sequencing was performed with immunoSEQ multiplex PCR; in TCRdb, only in-frame clones are kept and a portion is missing. Among about 120,000 clones listed, roughly 89% were seen once. Between the trimmed V and J ends, which lost 1 base and 3 bases, there was a span of 8 bases. The germline gives CDR1 SGDLS, CDR2 YYNGEE. The CDR3 totals 15 residues. The study's findings and limits: Among vaccine-associated CD4 TCRs, coverage spanned spike, with dominance at 160-218 and 743-854. It was only a handful of AZD1222 recipients who were seropositive at baseline.

About this clone: Its antigen remains unknown.

This chain uses TRBV9 with TRBJ1-6; D gene ambiguous. Material: peripheral blood, obtained on day 0 of AZD1222 vaccination. The receptor was derived from an adult in good health. CDR3 nucleotides: TGTGCCAGCAGCGTAATCGATCACTATAATTCACCCCTCCACTTT. Translation: CASSVIDHYNSPLHF. The variable domain in full, completed from reference TRBV9 and TRBJ1-6, reads DSGVTQTPKHLITATGQRVTLRCSPRSGDLSVYWYQQSLDQGLQFLIQYYNGEERAKGNILERFSAQQFPDLHSELNLSSLELGDSALYFCASSVIDHYNSPLHFGNGTRLTVT.